The rows below give T cell receptor beta chains drawn from one sample of a study of T cells in localized non-small cell lung cancer. The data were produced by immunoSEQ multiplex PCR, yet TCRdb's version contains in-frame clones alone and is incomplete. The sample contains roughly 30,000 clones, roughly 90% of which appear only once. Sequences were derived from peripheral blood mononuclear cells, sampled before any cancer treatment. Receptors originate from a woman aged 35 to 69 with stage III lung adenocarcinoma. The conserved cysteine and the conserved F or W are not part of the CDR3 here. The order of the fields is J gene, V gene, CDR3 protein.

TRBJ2-7	TRBV11-2	ASSLTTGPTYEQY
TRBJ2-7	TRBV10-1	ASSPGTSGTYEQY
TRBJ2-1	TRBV11-2	ASSLGRYNEQF
TRBJ2-3	TRBV30	AWRMTREDTQY
TRBJ2-3	TRBV5-1	ASSLAREGDTQY
TRBJ2-1	TRBV7-8	ASSPGGVYNEQF
TRBJ1-1	TRBV11-1	ASSFGVQNTEAF
TRBJ2-7	TRBV6-1	ASGWRTLTYEQY
TRBJ2-1	TRBV9	ASSVRAVGGYNEQF
TRBJ1-2	TRBV27	ASSSTPGRIYGYT
TRBJ1-5	TRBV18	ASSPLGQTAGEPQH
TRBJ2-7	TRBV6-1	ASSARGDSTYEQY
TRBJ1-3	TRBV19	ASSTLSGNTIY
TRBJ2-3	TRBV7-9	ASSLPGGTDTQY
TRBJ2-2	TRBV7-9	ASSFGQGNTGELF
TRBJ2-1	TRBV9	ASSAQISYNEQF
TRBJ2-7	TRBV27	ASSRNPGLAGRYEQY
TRBJ2-6	TRBV11-2	ASSLVGSPNGANVLT
TRBJ2-5	TRBV6-1	ASSAMGSSGGQETQY
TRBJ1-1	TRBV5-4	ASSLAGQMNTEAF
TRBJ1-1	TRBV2	ASSGSGGKMVAF
TRBJ1-6	TRBV5-4	ASSFRQGGAYNSPLH
TRBJ1-2	TRBV20-1	SARGSDGYT
TRBJ1-2	TRBV11-1	ASSTGYYGYT
TRBJ2-7	TRBV11-2	ASSSPGVGFDEQY
TRBJ1-4	TRBV23-1	ASSQKGADEKLF
TRBJ1-3	TRBV4-3	ASSQSDRGTGNTIY
TRBJ2-1	TRBV27	AIRLADGNEQF
TRBJ2-1	TRBV11-2	ASSSVSGAQF
TRBJ2-5	TRBV29-1	SVGKTAQETQY
TRBJ2-7	TRBV7-2	ASSFQAGVFYEQY
TRBJ1-1	TRBV7-8	ASSSLGTVNTEAF
TRBJ2-4	TRBV6-5	ASRLDRNNIQY
TRBJ2-5	TRBV7-3	ASSPIATSGGSGTQY
TRBJ2-3	TRBV9	ASSVEGLGTDTQY
TRBJ2-3	TRBV5-1	ASSSRAFTDTQY